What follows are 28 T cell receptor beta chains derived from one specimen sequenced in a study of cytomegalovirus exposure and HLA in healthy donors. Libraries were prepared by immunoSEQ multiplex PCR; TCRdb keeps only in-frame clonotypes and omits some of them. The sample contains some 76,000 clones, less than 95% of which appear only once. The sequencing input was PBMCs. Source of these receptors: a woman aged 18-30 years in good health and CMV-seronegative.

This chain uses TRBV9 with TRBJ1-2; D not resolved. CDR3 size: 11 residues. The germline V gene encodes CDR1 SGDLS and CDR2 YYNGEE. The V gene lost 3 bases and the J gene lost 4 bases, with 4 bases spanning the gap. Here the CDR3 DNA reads TGTGCCAGCAGCGCCCTCTATGGCTACACCTTC. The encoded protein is CASSALYGYTF.

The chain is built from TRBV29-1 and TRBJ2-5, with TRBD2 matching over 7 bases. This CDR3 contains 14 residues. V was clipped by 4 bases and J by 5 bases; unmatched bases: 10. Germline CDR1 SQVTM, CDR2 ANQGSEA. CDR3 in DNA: TGCAGCGTTGTCTCTGGCGGGAGCTCTGAGACCCAGTACTTC. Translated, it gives CSVVSGGSSETQYF.

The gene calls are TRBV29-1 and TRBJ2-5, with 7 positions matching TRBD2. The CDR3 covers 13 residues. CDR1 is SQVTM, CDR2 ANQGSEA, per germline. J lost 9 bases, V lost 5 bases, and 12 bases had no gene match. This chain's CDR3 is CSVSGGGASAQYF. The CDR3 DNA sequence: TGCAGCGTTTCTGGCGGGGGTGCGTCGGCCCAGTACTTC.

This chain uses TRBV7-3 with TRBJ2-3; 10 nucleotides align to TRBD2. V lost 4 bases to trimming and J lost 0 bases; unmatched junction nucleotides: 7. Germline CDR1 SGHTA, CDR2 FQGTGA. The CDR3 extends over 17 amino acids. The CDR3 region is CASSSWGLATSTDTQYF. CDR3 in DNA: TGTGCCAGCAGCTCCTGGGGACTAGCGACTAGCACAGATACGCAGTATTTT.

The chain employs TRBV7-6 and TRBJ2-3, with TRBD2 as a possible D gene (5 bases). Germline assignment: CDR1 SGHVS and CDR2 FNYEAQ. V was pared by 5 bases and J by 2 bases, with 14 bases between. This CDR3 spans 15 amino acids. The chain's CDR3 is CASSPGLTVTDTQYF. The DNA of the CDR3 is TGTGCCAGCAGCCCTGGACTTACAGTCACAGATACGCAGTATTTT. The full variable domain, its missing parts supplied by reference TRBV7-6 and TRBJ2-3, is GAGVSQSPRYKVTKRGQDVALRCDPISGHVSLYWYRQALGQGPEFLTYFNYEAQQDKSGLPNDRFSAERPEGSISTLTIQRTEQRDSAMYRCASSPGLTVTDTQYFGPGTRLTVL.

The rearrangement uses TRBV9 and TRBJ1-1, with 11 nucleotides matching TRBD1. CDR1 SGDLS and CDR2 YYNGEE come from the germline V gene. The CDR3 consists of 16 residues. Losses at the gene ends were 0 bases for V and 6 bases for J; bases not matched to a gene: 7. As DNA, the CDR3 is TGTGCCAGCAGCGTAGCTGGGACAGGGGGGAAGGCTGAAGCTTTCTTT. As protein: CASSVAGTGGKAEAFF.

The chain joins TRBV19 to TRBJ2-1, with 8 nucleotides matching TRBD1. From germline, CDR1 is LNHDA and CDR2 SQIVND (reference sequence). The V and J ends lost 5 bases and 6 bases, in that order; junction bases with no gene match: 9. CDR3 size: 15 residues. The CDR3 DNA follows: TGTGCCAGTAGTCTACAGACAGGGGTCGGCAATGAGCAGTTCTTC. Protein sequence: CASSLQTGVGNEQFF.

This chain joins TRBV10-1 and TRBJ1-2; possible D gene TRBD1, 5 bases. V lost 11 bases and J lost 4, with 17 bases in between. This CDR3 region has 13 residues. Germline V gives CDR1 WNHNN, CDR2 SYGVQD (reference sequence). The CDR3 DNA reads TGCGCCCCAACTGTGGGGCTCTCCTATGGCTACACCTTC. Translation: CAPTVGLSYGYTF.

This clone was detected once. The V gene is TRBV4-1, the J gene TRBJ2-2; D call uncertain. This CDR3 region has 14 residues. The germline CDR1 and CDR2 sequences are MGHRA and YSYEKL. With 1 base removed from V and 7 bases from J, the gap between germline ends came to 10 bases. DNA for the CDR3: TGCGCCAGCAGCCAAGCCCAACAGCTCGGGGAGCTGTTTTTT. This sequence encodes CASSQAQQLGELFF.

Here the CDR3 reads CASSLKQQGSGIWKAFF. CDR3 coding DNA: TGTGCCAGCAGTTTAAAGCAGCAGGGATCAGGGATATGGAAAGCTTTCTTT. The J gene is TRBJ1-1, the V gene TRBV2, with D perhaps TRBD1 (5 bases). Germline V gene data show CDR1 as SNHLY and CDR2 as FYNNEI. V was shortened by 5 bases and J by 9 bases, with 28 bases between the two germline ends. The CDR3 has 17 amino acids.

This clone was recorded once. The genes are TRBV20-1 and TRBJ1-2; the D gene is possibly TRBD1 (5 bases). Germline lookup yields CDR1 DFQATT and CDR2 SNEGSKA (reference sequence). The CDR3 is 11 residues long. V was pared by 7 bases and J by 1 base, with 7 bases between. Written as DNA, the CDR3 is TGCAGTGGGGGCAATAACTATGGCTACACCTTC. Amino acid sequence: CSGGNNYGYTF.

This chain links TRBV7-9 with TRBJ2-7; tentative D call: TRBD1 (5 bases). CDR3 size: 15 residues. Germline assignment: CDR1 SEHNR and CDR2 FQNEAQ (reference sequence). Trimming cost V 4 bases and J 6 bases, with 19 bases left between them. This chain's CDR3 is CASSSLTKGSPEQYF. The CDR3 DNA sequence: TGTGCCAGCAGCTCCCTGACAAAGGGGTCCCCCGAGCAGTACTTC.

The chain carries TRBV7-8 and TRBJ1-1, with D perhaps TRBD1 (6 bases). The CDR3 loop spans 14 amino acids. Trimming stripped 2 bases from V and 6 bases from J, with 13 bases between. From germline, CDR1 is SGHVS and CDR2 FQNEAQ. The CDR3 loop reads CASSLSGGPAEAFF. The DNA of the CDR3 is TGTGCCAGCAGCTTATCGGGGGGGCCCGCTGAAGCTTTCTTT. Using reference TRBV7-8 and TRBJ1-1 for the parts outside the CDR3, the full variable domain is GAGVSQSPRYKVAKRGQDVALRCDPISGHVSLFWYQQALGQGPEFLTYFQNEAQLDKSGLPSDRFFAERPEGSVSTLKIQRTQQEDSAVYLCASSLSGGPAEAFFGQGTRLTVV.

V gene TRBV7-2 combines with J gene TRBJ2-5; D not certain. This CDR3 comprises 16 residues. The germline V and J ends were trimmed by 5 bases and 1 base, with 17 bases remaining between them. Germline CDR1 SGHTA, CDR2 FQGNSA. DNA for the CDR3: TGTGCCAGCAGCCCCCGAGGTCGTGTGGGCCAAGAGACCCAGTACTTC. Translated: CASSPRGRVGQETQYF.

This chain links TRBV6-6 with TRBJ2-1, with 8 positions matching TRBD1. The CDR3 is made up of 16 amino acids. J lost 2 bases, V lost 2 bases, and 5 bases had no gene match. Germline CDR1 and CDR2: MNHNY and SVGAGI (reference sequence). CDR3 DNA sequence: TGTGCCAGCAGTTACCGGACGACAGGGGCCTACAATGAGCAGTTCTTC. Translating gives CASSYRTTGAYNEQFF.

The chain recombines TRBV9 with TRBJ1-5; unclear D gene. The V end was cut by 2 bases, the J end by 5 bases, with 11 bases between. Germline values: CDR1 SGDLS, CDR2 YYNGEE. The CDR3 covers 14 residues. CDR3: CASSVGVGHQPQHF. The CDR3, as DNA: TGTGCCAGCAGCGTCGGAGTGGGTCATCAGCCCCAGCATTTT.

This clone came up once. The CDR3 loop reads CASTVKNDSRYNEQFF. The CDR3 DNA reads as TGTGCCAGCACGGTGAAGAACGATTCTAGGTACAATGAGCAGTTCTTC. The chain links TRBV9 to TRBJ2-1; D remains unclear. The CDR3 is 16 residues long. The germline V gene encodes CDR1 SGDLS and CDR2 YYNGEE. The germline V and J ends were trimmed by 6 bases and 4 bases, with 20 bases remaining between them. Using reference TRBV9 and TRBJ2-1 for the parts outside the CDR3, the full variable domain is DSGVTQTPKHLITATGQRVTLRCSPRSGDLSVYWYQQSLDQGLQFLIQYYNGEERAKGNILERFSAQQFPDLHSELNLSSLELGDSALYFCASTVKNDSRYNEQFFGPGTRLTVL.

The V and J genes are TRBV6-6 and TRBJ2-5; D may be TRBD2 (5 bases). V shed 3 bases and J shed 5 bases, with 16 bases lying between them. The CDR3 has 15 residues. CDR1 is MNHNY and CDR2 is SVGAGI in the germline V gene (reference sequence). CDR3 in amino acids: CASSYIGEGGETQYF. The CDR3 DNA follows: TGTGCCAGCAGTTATATCGGGGAAGGCGGTGAGACCCAGTACTTC.

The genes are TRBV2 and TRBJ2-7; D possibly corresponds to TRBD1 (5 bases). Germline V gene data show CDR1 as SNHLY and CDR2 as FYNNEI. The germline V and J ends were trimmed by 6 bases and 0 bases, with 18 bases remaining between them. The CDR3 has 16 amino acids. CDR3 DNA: TGTGCCAGCAGACCCAGATTGGACACCATCTCCTACGAGCAGTACTTC. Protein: CASRPRLDTISYEQYF.

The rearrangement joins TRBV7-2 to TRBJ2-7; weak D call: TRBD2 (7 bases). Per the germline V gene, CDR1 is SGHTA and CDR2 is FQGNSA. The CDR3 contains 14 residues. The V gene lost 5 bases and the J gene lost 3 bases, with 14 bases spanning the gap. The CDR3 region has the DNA TGTGCCAGCAGCCGAGGGGGGACTAACTACGAGCAGTACTTC. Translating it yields CASSRGGTNYEQYF.

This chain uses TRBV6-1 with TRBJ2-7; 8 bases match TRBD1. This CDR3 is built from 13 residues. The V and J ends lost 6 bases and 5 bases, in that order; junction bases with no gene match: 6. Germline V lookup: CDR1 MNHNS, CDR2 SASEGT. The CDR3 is CASSRQGLDEQYF. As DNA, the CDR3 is TGTGCCAGCAGCCGACAGGGGCTGGACGAGCAGTACTTC.

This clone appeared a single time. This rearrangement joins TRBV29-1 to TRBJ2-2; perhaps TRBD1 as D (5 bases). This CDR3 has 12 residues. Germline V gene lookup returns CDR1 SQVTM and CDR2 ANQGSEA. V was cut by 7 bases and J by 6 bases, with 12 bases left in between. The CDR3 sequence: CSGWTFPGELFF. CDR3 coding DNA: TGCAGCGGGTGGACATTCCCCGGGGAGCTGTTTTTT.

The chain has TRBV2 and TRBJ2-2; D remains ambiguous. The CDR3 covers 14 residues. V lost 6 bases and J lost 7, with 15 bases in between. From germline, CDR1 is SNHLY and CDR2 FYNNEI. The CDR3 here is CASRGELGGGELFF. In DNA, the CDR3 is TGTGCCAGCAGAGGAGAATTAGGTGGCGGGGAGCTGTTTTTT. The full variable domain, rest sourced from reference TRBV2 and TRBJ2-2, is EPEVTQTPSHQVTQMGQEVILRCVPISNHLYFYWYRQILGQKVEFLVSFYNNEISEKSEIFDDQFSVERPDGSNFTLKIRSTKLEDSAMYFCASRGELGGGELFFGEGSRLTVL.

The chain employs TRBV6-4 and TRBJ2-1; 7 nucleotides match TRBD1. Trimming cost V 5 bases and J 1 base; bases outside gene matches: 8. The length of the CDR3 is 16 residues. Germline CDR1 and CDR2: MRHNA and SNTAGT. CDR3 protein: CASSSEGAASYNEQFF. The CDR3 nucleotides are TGTGCCAGCAGTTCAGAGGGGGCGGCTTCCTACAATGAGCAGTTCTTC.

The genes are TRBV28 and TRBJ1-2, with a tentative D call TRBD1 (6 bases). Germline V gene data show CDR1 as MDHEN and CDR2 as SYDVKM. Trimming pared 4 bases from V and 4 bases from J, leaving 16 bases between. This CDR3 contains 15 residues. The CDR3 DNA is TGTGCCAGCAGTTCCGGGACACCCGCCCCCTATGGCTACACCTTC. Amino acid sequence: CASSSGTPAPYGYTF.

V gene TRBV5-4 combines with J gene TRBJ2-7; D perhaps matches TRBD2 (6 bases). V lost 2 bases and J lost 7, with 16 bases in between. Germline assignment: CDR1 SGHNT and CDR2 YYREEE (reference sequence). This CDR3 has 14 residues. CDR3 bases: TGTGCCAGCAGCTTTGGGGGGACCCTCAGGGAGCAGTACTTC. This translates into CASSFGGTLREQYF.

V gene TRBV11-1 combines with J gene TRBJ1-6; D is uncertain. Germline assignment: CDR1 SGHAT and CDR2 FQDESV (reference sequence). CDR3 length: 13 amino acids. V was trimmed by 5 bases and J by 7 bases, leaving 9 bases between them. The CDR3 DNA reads TGTGCCAGCAGCCGGGGTTTCAATTCACCCCTCCACTTT. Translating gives CASSRGFNSPLHF.

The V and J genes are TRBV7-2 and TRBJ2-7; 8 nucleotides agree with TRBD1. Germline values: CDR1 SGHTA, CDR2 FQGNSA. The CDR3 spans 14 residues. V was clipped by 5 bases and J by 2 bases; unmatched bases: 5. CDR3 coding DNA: TGTGCCAGCAGCCTGGACAGGGATGCCTACGAGCAGTACTTC. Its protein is CASSLDRDAYEQYF.